This T cell receptor (beta chain) was sequenced in a study of technical replicates of blood from a handful of donors. Only in-frame clones appear in the TCRdb table, and some are missing; sequencing was by immunoSEQ multiplex PCR. There are tens of thousands of clones in the sample; about 81% occur only once, and around 4% lies in the top ten. The V gene's germline CDR1 is LGHNA and CDR2 YSLEER. This CDR3 region has 16 residues. J gave up 4 bases and V 0 bases, and 5 bases lay outside the gene matches. The sample holds a few counts of this clone. V gene TRBV4-3 combines with J gene TRBJ2-1; TRBD1 matches 8 bases. The clonotype originates from a human donor in good health. Some clones in this sample may be carry-over from other donors' samples. The sequenced sample consisted of PBMCs. This CDR3 reads CASSQDGQGAYNEQFF. CDR3 coding DNA: TGCGCCAGCAGCCAAGACGGGCAGGGGGCATACAATGAGCAGTTCTTC.